This TCR beta chain comes out of a study of CD8+ T cells in alopecia areata. Extracted from the samples, RNA was reverse transcribed into cDNA to serve as the sequencing template. Here immunoSEQ multiplex PCR was the method, and the copy in TCRdb shows in-frame clones only, minus some. The table shows more than 200,000 clones, with 67% occurring only once. Material: CD4+ T cells sorted from blood, obtained at week 0. The TCR sequence derives from a human donor with alopecia areata.

This CDR3 is CSVGGGSWNEQYF. The CDR3, as DNA: TGCAGCGTTGGCGGCGGGTCCTGGAACGAGCAGTACTTC. The rearrangement joins TRBV29-1 to TRBJ2-7; maybe TRBD2 (5 bases). The CDR3 has 13 amino acids. Deletions cut 4 bases from V and 5 bases from J, with 15 bases between. Germline V lookup: CDR1 SQVTM, CDR2 ANQGSEA.